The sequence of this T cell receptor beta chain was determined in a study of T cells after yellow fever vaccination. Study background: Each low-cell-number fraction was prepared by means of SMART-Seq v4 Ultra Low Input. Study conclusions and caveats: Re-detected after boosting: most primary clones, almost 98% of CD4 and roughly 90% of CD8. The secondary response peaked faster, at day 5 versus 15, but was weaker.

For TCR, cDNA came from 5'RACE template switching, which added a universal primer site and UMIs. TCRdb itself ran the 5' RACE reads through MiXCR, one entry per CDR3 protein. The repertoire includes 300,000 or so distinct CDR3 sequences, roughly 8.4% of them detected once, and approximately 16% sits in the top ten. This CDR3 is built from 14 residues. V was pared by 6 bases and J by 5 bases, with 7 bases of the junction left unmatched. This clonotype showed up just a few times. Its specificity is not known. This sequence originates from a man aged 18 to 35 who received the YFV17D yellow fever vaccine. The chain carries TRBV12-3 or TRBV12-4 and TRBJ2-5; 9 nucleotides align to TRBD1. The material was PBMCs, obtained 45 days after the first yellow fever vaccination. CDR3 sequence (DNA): TGTGCCAGCAGACCGGGACAGGGACTGGAGACCCAGTACTTC. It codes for CASRPGQGLETQYF.